This record looks at one T cell receptor beta chain sequence and its context. Its antigen is not identified. CDR1 is LNHDA and CDR2 is SQIVND in the germline V gene (reference sequence). The junction had 14 bases not matched to a gene; V was cut back by 10 bases and J by 6 bases. The CDR3 consists of 16 residues. The sample comes from a study of T cells in Graves' hyperthyroidism and ophthalmopathy. Study details: Peripheral blood was taken when the disease was first diagnosed, before any treatment began. Study conclusions and caveats: Most thyroid-expanded clonotypes above 0.001 were also found in blood.

RNA transcripts provided the source from which TCR beta CDR3 regions were amplified. With the HTBI primer set, the TCR CDR3 went through a first round of RT-PCR. MiXCR, run by TCRdb on the multiplex PCR reads, gives a single entry per CDR3 protein. The repertoire includes hundreds of thousands of distinct CDR3 sequences, roughly 22% of them detected once, and 30% to 40% sits in the top ten. Clinical symptoms, serum thyroxine and TRAb, thyroid ultrasound and orbital computed tomography together formed the diagnostic basis. The chain carries TRBV19 and TRBJ1-5; the match to TRBD1 covers 11 bases. This clonotype was sampled from a woman aged 40 to 50 with Graves' ophthalmopathy. The sequenced sample was blood. CDR3 nucleotide sequence: TGTGCCACGAAGGACAGGGGGCTGATTGAGGGTCAGCCCCAGCATTTT. It codes for CATKDRGLIEGQPQHF.